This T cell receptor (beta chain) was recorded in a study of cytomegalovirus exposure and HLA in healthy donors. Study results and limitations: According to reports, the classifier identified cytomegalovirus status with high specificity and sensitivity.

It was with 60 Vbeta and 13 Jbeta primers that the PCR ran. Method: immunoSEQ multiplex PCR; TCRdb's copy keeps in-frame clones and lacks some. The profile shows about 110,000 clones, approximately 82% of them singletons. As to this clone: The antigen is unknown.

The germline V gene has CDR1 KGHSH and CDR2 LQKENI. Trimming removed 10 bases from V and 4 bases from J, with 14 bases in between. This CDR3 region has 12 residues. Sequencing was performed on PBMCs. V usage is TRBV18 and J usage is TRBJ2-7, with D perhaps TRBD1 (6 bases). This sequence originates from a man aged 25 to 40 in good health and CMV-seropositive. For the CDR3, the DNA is TGTGCCACCCGGGACACTCCTTACGAGCAGTACTTC. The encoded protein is CATRDTPYEQYF.